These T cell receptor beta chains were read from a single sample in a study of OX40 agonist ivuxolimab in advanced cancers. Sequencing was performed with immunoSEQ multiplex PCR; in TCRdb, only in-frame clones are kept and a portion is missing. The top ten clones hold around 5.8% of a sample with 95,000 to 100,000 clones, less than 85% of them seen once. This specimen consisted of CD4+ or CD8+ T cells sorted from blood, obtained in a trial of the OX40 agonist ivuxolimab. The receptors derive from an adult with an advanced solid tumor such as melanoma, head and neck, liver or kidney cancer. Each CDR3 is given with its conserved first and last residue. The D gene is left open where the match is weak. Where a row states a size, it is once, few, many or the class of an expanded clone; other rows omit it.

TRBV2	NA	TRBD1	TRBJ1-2	CASGQDRGGYTF	TGTGCCAGCGGGCAGGACAGGGGTGGCTACACCTTC
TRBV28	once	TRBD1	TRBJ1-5	CASRTDRGGNQPQHF	TGTGCCAGCAGAACGGACAGGGGAGGCAATCAGCCCCAGCATTTT
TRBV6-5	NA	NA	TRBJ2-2	CASSYSSRGELFF	TGTGCCAGCAGTTACTCTAGTCGCGGGGAGCTGTTTTTT
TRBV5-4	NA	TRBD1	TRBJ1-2	CASSGGQSLNYGYTF	TGTGCCAGCAGCGGGGGACAGAGCCTTAACTATGGCTACACCTTC
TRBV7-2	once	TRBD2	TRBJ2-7	CASSLARVGLAGGVPYEQYF	TGTGCCAGCAGCTTAGCTCGGGTCGGACTAGCGGGAGGTGTCCCCTACGAGCAGTACTTC
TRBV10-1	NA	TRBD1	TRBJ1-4	CADPKTGPNEKLFF	TGCGCCGACCCCAAGACAGGGCCCAATGAAAAACTGTTTTTT
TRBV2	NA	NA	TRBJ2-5	CASKPDGVIMAQYF	TGTGCCAGCAAGCCGGACGGGGTAATAATGGCCCAGTACTTC
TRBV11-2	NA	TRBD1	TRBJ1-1	CASSSGQVQGLNTEAFF	TGTGCCAGCAGCTCAGGACAGGTCCAAGGGTTGAACACTGAAGCTTTCTTT
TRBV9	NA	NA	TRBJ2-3	CASSGMNTQYF	TGTGCCAGCAGCGGTATGAATACGCAGTATTTT
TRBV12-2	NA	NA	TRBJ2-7	CASRLAGVGGTRKYF	TGTGCAAGTCGCTTAGCGGGTGTGGGAGGGACTAGAAAGTACTTC
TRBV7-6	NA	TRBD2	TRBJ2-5	CASSLVAGGETQYF	TGTGCCAGCAGCTTAGTTGCGGGGGGCGAGACCCAGTACTTC
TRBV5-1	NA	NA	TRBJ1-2	CASSLREGVGGYTF	TGCGCCAGCAGCTTGAGAGAAGGGGTGGGCGGCTACACCTTC
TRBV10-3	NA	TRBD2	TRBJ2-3	CAISGNRGASGGASTDTQYF	TGTGCCATCAGTGGGAACCGGGGGGCTAGCGGGGGAGCTAGCACAGATACGCAGTATTTT
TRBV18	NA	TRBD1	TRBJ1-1	CASSPLGTANTEAFF	TGTGCCAGCTCACCCCTGGGGACAGCAAACACTGAAGCTTTCTTT
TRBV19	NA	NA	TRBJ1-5	CASSSSGFLGNQPQHF	TGTGCCAGTAGTAGTTCAGGGTTTCTTGGCAATCAGCCCCAGCATTTT
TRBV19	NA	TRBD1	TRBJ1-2	CASSPSRDSNYGYTF	TGTGCCAGTAGTCCCTCAAGGGACAGCAACTATGGCTACACCTTC
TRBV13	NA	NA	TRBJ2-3	CASMRTASTDTQYF	TGTGCCAGCATGAGGACGGCTAGCACAGATACGCAGTATTTT
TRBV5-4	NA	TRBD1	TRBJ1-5	CASSDRGNQPQHF	TGTGCCAGCAGCGACAGGGGCAATCAGCCCCAGCATTTT
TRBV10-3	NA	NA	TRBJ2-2	CAISESRFGELFF	TGTGCCATCAGTGAGTCTCGGTTCGGGGAGCTGTTTTTT
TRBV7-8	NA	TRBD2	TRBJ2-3	CASRSSGTMGLVVTDTQYF	TGTGCCAGCAGATCCTCCGGGACAATGGGACTAGTGGTGACAGATACGCAGTATTTT
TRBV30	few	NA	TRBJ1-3	CAWSVPGNTIYF	TGTGCCTGGAGTGTACCTGGAAACACCATATATTTT
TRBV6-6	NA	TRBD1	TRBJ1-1	CASSQPGQGMNTEAFF	TGTGCCAGCAGTCAGCCCGGACAGGGTATGAACACTGAAGCTTTCTTT
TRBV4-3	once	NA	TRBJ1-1	CASSRAQGEAFF	TGCGCCAGCAGCCGCGCACAGGGTGAAGCTTTCTTT
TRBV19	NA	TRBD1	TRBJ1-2	CASRAGTGLNYGYTF	TGTGCCAGTAGAGCCGGGACAGGTCTCAACTATGGCTACACCTTC
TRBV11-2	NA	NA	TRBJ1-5	CASSLGTGLQPQHF	TGTGCCAGCAGCTTAGGAACGGGGCTTCAGCCCCAGCATTTT
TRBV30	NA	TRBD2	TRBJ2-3	CACPGSGRANTQYF	TGTGCCTGCCCGGGTAGCGGGAGGGCAAATACGCAGTATTTT
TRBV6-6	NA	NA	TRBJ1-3	CASTTGLGNTIYF	TGTGCCAGCACGACGGGACTGGGAAACACCATATATTTT
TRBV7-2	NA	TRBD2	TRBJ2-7	CASSPWTSAYEQYF	TGTGCCAGCAGCCCCTGGACTAGCGCTTACGAGCAGTACTTC
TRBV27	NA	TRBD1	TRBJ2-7	CASSLYRTGGRDEQYF	TGTGCCAGCAGTTTATATAGGACAGGGGGCAGGGACGAGCAGTACTTC
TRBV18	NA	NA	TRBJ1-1	CASSPGYTEAFF	TGTGCCAGCTCACCGGGTTACACTGAAGCTTTCTTT
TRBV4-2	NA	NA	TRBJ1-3	CASSQDPSGDRNTIYF	TGTGCCAGCAGCCAAGATCCTTCCGGCGACCGAAACACCATATATTTT
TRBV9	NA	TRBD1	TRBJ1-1	CASSDVPDRMNTEAFF	TGTGCCAGCAGCGACGTCCCGGACAGGATGAACACTGAAGCTTTCTTT
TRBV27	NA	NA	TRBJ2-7	CASSLSGGPGYEQYF	TGTGCCAGCAGTTTATCCGGTGGTCCAGGGTACGAGCAGTACTTC
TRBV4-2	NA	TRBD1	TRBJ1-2	CASSQGQGYYYGYTF	TGTGCCAGCAGCCAGGGACAGGGGTATTACTATGGCTACACCTTC
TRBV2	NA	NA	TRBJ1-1	CASSVLGNTEAFF	TGTGCCAGCAGTGTCCTGGGAAACACTGAAGCTTTCTTT
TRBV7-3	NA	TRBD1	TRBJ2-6	CASSPGQGAGANVLTF	TGTGCCAGCAGCCCAGGACAGGGGGCTGGGGCCAACGTCCTGACTTTC
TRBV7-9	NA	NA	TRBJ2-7	CASSLYISYEQYF	TGTGCCAGCAGCTTATATATTTCCTACGAGCAGTACTTC
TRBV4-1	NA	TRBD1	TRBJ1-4	CASSQVGTGPEKLFF	TGCGCCAGCAGCCAAGTGGGGACAGGGCCCGAAAAACTGTTTTTT
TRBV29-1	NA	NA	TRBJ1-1	CSVVLVMNTEAFF	TGCAGCGTTGTGTTGGTCATGAACACTGAAGCTTTCTTT
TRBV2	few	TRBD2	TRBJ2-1	CASRPFSGGRYNEQFF	TGTGCCAGCAGGCCCTTTAGCGGGGGCCGCTACAATGAGCAGTTCTTC
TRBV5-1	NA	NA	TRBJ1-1	CASSLGPTNTEAFF	TGCGCCAGCAGCCTAGGACCTACGAACACTGAAGCTTTCTTT
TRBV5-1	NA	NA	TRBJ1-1	CASSPTPGMTEAFF	TGCGCCAGCAGCCCTACCCCAGGGATGACTGAAGCTTTCTTT
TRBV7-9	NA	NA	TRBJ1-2	CASSLGRESSYTF	TGTGCCAGCAGCTTGGGCCGAGAGAGTAGCTACACCTTC
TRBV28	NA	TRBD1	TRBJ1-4	CASSLPGQGGREKLFF	TGTGCCAGCAGTCTCCCCGGACAGGGTGGTCGGGAAAAACTGTTTTTT